Included here is one TCR beta chain sequence, with context. From germline, CDR1 is SQVTM and CDR2 ANQGSEA. V lost 6 bases and J lost 7, with 12 bases in between. The CDR3 covers 11 residues. These data are taken from a study of CD8 T cells in Susac syndrome. cDNA came from approximately 0.5 to 1 ug RNA primed by random hexamers. Across 54 Vbeta and 13 Jbeta, TCR beta CDR3 was amplified with immunoSEQ multiplex PCR. MiXCR, applied by TCRdb to the immunoSEQ multiplex PCR reads, yields one record per CDR3 protein. The table has about 400,000 distinct CDR3 sequences, approximately 85% seen once; the top ten hold roughly 0.1%. TCR beta was sequenced from blood CD8+ and CD4+ T cells.

Sequences were obtained from CD8+ T cells from PBMCs. The chain has TRBV29-1 and TRBJ1-2; D gene unclear. The TCR sequence derives from a human donor with multiple sclerosis. The CDR3 sequence: CSVVSEGGYTF. In DNA, the CDR3 is TGCAGCGTCGTGAGTGAAGGTGGCTACACCTTC.